This record concerns one T cell receptor (beta chain) sequence. The authors amplified TCR beta CDR3 regions, and they did so from RNA transcripts for repertoire sequencing. The workflow started with a first-round RT-PCR run with HTBI primers and then moved on to a second-round multiplex PCR. One entry per CDR3 protein, called by TCRdb with MiXCR from the multiplex PCR reads. The sample includes 300,000 to 400,000 distinct CDR3 sequences, 15% to 20% of them seen just once. The authors diagnosed from clinical symptoms, serum thyroxine, TRAb, thyroid ultrasound and orbital computed tomography. The source of the sample is a study of Graves' ophthalmopathy and Graves' hyperthyroidism. Trimming cost V 7 bases and J 3 bases, with 7 bases left between them. The germline V gene encodes CDR1 MNHNS and CDR2 SASEGT. The CDR3 length is 11 residues.

Sequencing was carried out using peripheral blood. The rearrangement joins TRBV6-1 to TRBJ2-7; D not resolved. The TCR sequence derives from an adult man with Graves' ophthalmopathy. The CDR3 loop is CASKQRYEQYF. The CDR3 DNA is TGTGCCAGCAAACAACGCTACGAGCAGTACTTC.